Below, one T cell receptor (beta chain) is given with its context. There is no known antigen for this receptor. One base away there is no much larger clone; base qualities are not given. The listed sequencing device is Illumina NovaSeq 6000. Using 5'RACE with constant-segment primers, TCRalpha and TCRbeta cDNA libraries were constructed, with sample barcodes and unique molecular identifiers added in the process. RNA was extracted from every sample with Trizol reagent. Libraries were amplified in two PCR steps, with a second sample barcode and Illumina TruSeq adapters added in the second step. Libraries were sequenced on an Illumina NovaSeq with 2 x 150 bp paired-end reads. The authors' analysis ran thus. With migec v1.2.7, reads were demultiplexed and then collapsed into UMI-guided consensus sequences. With mixcr v2.1.11, UMI consensuses were aligned to TRA and TRB V and J templates and assembled into clonotypes. Clonotypes were classified as expanded or contracted when called significant by both edgeR and NoisET, with noise models trained on biological replicates. edgeR calls used a false discovery rate-adjusted p below 0.01 and a log2 fold-change threshold of 1. PCA with hierarchical clustering of max-normalized trajectories of the 1000 most abundant clonotypes was used as exploratory dynamics analysis. Each responding clone was given a CD4 or CD8 phenotype based on the CD4+ and CD8+ repertoires, which had been sequenced separately. TCRdb trimmed the raw reads at Q25, called clones with MiXCR and kept productive beta chains. Identical CDR3 proteins give one entry, which carries the most common genes and DNA. The V and J calls and clone size are TCRdb's, not the authors'. The sample table contains some 290,000 distinct CDR3 sequences; only one count was recorded for under 20% of them. Roughly 20% of the sample comes from the top ten.

The sample originates from a study of T-cell memory formation after mild COVID-19 (dated by TCRdb to the early 2020s). A note on the overall study: TCR sequence clusters from the two donors were found to be largely donor specific. In a couple of donors, T-cell clones that expanded and contracted after mild COVID-19 were followed by sequencing TCRalpha and TCRbeta repertoires longitudinally. The cohort comprised two young, previously healthy adult volunteers, one female and one male.

PBMCs were isolated by Ficoll-Paque density gradient centrifugation. The CDR3 covers 13 residues, taking in both the cysteine and the phenylalanine. Only CDR3 DNA is held: 39 bases, read in frame from base 1. V is clipped by 4 bases and J by 0 bases, and the sequence between their germline boundaries is 8 bases long. As encoded in the germline V gene, CDR1 is SGHRS while CDR2 is YFSETQ. Points the paper makes about the study in general: Contracting CD4+ clones were found mainly in CM and EM memory subsets, while CD8+ clones were enriched in EMRA. Clones that contracted from day 15 to 85 showed balanced CD4/CD8 phenotypes, whereas a second wave of clones that expanded from day 15 to 37 leaned towards CD4+. SARS-CoV-2 specificity was not confirmed for the second-wave clones peaking on day 37. Only a couple of mild cases were covered by the study, and larger cohorts that include severe cases with pre-infection samples were considered necessary. Some responding clones were found in pre-infection memory, which suggests that pre-existing cross-reactive memory T cells took part in the SARS-CoV-2 response.

The clonotype comes from a man aged 18 to 29 who had mild COVID-19 (a few samples of this study predate the infection). The sample titles of this study are shuffled in the database, so cell type and time point are left out; the donor was told from shared clones. The chain employs TRBV5-1 and TRBJ2-7; no D segment can be confidently identified. Sequencing used PBMCs or a T cell subset sorted from them (not recorded which). The CDR3 in this case is CASSPQNSYEQYF. The sequenced DNA: TGCGCCAGCAGCCCCCAAAACTCCTACGAGCAGTACTTC.